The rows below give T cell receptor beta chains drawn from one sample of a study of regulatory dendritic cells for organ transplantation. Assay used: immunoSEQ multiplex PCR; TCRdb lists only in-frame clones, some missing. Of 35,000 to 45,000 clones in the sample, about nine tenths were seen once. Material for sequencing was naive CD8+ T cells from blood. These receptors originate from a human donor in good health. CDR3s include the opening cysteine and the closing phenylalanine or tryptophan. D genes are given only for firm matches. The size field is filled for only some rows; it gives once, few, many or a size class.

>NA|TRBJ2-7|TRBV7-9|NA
TGTGCCAGCAGCCCCACGGCGTCCTACGAGCAGTACTTC
CASSPTASYEQYF
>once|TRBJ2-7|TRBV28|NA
TGTGCCAGCAGCTATCGGACCAGACCCTCCTACGAGCAGTACTTC
CASSYRTRPSYEQYF
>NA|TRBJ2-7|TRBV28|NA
TGTGCCAGCAGTTTACCGGACTACGAGCAGTACTTC
CASSLPDYEQYF
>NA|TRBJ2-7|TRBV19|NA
TGTGCCAGTAGTACGCACCGGGACAAGAACGAGCAGTACTTC
CASSTHRDKNEQYF
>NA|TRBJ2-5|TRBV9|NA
TGTGCCAGCAGCGTGGGAAGGGCGCTGTACCAAGAGACCCAGTACTTC
CASSVGRALYQETQYF
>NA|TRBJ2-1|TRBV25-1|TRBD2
TGTGCCAGCAGTGAAGGGACTAGCTACAATGAGCAGTTCTTC
CASSEGTSYNEQFF
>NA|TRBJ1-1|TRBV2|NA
TGTGGGGAGGTCGCGAACACTGAAGCTTTCTTT
CGEVANTEAFF
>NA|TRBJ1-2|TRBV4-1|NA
TGCGCCAGCAGCCAAGGCCCTCTGATGGGGGGAGTTTATGGCTACACCTTC
CASSQGPLMGGVYGYTF
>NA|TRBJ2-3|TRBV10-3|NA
TGTGCCATCAGTGACAGAGGGGGCACAGATACGCAGTATTTT
CAISDRGGTDTQYF
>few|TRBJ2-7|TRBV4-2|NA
TGTGCCAGCAGCCAAGAGGATGGGAGATACGAGCAGTACTTC
CASSQEDGRYEQYF
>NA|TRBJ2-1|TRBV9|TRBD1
TGTGCCAGCAGCGGACACAGGGGGTATGAGCAGTTCTTC
CASSGHRGYEQFF
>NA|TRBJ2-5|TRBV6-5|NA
TGTGCCAGCAGTTACGGATCGGGGATACAAGAGACCCAGTACTTC
CASSYGSGIQETQYF
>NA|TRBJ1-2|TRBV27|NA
TGTGCCAGCAGGGGGATGGACGGATTCTATGGCTACACCTTC
CASRGMDGFYGYTF
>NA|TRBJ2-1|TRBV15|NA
TGTGCCACCAATCGAAGGGGCCCTTTACACAATGAGCAGTTCTTC
CATNRRGPLHNEQFF
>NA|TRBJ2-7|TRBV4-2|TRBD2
TGTGCCAGCAGCCAAGAGGGAGGACTAGCAGGCCACGAGCAGTACTTC
CASSQEGGLAGHEQYF
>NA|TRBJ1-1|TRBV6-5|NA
TGTGCCAGCATCACGACAGGACTGAACACTGAAGCTTTCTTT
CASITTGLNTEAFF
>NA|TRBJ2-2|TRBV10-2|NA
TGCGCCAGCACCTGGACTCTCGGGCGGGGCGGGGAGCTGTTTTTT
CASTWTLGRGGELFF
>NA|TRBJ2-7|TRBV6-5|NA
TGTGCCAGCAGTTTACGCAGACTATCCGACGAGCAGTACTTC
CASSLRRLSDEQYF